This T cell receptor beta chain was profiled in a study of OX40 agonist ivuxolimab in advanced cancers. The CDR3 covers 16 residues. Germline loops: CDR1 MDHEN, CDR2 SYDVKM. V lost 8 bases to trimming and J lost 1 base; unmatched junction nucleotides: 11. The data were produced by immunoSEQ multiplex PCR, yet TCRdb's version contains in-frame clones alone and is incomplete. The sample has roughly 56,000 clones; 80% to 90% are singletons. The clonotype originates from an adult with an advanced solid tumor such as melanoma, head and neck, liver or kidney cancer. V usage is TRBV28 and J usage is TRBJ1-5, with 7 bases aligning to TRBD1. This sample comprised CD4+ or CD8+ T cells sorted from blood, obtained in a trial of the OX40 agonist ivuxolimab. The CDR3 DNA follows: TGTGCCAGCCAGGGAGGCAGGGGGGAGAGCAATCAGCCCCAGCATTTT. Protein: CASQGGRGESNQPQHF. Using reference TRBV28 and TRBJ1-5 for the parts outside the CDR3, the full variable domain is DVKVTQSSRYLVKRTGEKVFLECVQDMDHENMFWYRQDPGLGLRLIYFSYDVKMKEKGDIPEGYSVSREKKERFSLILESASTNQTSMYLCASQGGRGESNQPQHFGDGTRLSIL.